This TCR beta chain derives from a study of regulatory T cells in long-lasting Graves disease. The study's findings and limits: Persistent disease preferred TRBV28, TRBJ1-2 and TRBJ2-5; new disease, TRBV20-1 and TRBJ2-1. Lower TCR diversity characterized persistent Graves' patients relative to newly diagnosed patients.

Arm-PCR of CDR3 regions and iRepertoire HTBI primers were the basis on which TCR beta libraries were built. One entry per CDR3 protein, called by TCRdb with MiXCR from the multiplex PCR reads. The sample lists over 250,000 distinct CDR3 sequences; around a fifth were seen once. This clonotype has ten or more counts. Its antigen is unknown. The CDR3 runs 14 residues. The germline CDR1 and CDR2 sequences are MNHEY and SMNVEV (reference sequence). The trim removed 4 bases at V and 2 bases at J, leaving 1 base unmatched. Described time point: persistent/refractory GD, antithyroid drugs over 5 years with positive TRAb. From RNA extracted from PBMCs, the TCR library was made.

The chain employs TRBV27 and TRBJ1-5, with TRBD1 matching over 8 bases. This specimen consisted of peripheral blood mononuclear cells (PBMCs), obtained when the disease was refractory, from a patient treated with antithyroid drugs. The sequence was obtained from a female donor with Graves disease. CDR3: CASSSDRGNQPQHF. The CDR3, as DNA: TGTGCCAGCAGTTCGGACAGGGGCAATCAGCCCCAGCATTTT.